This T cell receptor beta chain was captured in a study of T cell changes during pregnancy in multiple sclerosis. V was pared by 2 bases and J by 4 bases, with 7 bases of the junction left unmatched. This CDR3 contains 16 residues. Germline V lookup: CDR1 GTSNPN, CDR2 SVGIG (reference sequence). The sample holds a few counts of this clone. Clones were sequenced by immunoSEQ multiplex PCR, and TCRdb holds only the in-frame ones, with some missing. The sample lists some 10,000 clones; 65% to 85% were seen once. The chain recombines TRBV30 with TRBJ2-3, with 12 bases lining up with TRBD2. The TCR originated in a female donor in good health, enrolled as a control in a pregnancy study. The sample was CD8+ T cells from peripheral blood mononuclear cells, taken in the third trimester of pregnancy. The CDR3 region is CAWSPPGLAGSDTQYF. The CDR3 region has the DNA TGTGCCTGGAGTCCCCCGGGACTAGCGGGTTCAGATACGCAGTATTTT.